This T cell receptor (beta chain) comes out of a study of blood T cell repertoires in COVID-19. Assay: immunoSEQ multiplex PCR; the TCRdb copy retains only in-frame clones and omits some. Of fewer than 300,000 clones listed, roughly 93% are singletons. With V trimmed by 3 bases and J by 4 bases, 9 bases remained unmatched. Germline CDR1 is SGHDT and CDR2 is YYEEEE. The CDR3 spans 16 residues. Source material: PBMCs or T cells enriched from blood (not recorded which). This TCR was recovered from a woman aged 35 to 49 with acute COVID-19. V gene TRBV5-6 combines with J gene TRBJ2-5; TRBD1 agrees at 10 bases. The CDR3 is CASSSKGQGRGETQYF. DNA for the CDR3: TGTGCCAGCAGCTCGAAGGGACAGGGGAGGGGAGAGACCCAGTACTTC.